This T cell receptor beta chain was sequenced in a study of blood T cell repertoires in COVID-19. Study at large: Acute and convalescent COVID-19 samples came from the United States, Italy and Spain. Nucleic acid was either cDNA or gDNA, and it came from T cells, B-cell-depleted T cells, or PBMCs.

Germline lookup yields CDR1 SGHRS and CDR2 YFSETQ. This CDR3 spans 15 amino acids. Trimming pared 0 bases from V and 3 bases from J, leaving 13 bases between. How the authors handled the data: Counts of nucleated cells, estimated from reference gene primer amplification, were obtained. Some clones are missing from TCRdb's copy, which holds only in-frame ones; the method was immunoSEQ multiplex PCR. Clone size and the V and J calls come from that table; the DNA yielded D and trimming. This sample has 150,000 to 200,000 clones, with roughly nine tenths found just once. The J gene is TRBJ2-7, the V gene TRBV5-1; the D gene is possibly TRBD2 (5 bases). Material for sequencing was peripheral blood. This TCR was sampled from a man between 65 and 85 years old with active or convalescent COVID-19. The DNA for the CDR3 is TGCGCCAGCAGCTTGGGGACTCAAATCCTCTACGAGCAGTACTTC. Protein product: CASSLGTQILYEQYF.